This T cell receptor beta chain was identified during a study of control samples from healthy donors and cancer patients. The CDR3 loop spans 14 amino acids. Trimming cost V 0 bases and J 9 bases; bases outside gene matches: 6. CDR1 is LGHNA and CDR2 is YSLEER in the germline V gene. Sequencing used immunoSEQ multiplex PCR; TCRdb keeps in-frame clones, though not all of them. The sample lists approximately 90,000 clones; 70% to 90% were seen once. Sequencing input: blood. This clonotype was sampled from a woman in her thirties or forties in good health. V usage is TRBV4-3 and J usage is TRBJ2-3; 7 bases are shared with TRBD1. The CDR3 is CASSQDRGGRTQYF. The CDR3 DNA follows: TGCGCCAGCAGCCAAGATAGAGGGGGCAGAACGCAGTATTTT.